The rows below give T cell receptor beta chains drawn from one sample of a study of blood T cell repertoires in COVID-19. Method: immunoSEQ multiplex PCR; TCRdb's copy keeps in-frame clones and lacks some. The table lists roughly 250,000 clones, about 83% of them singletons. Sequencing input: peripheral blood. The receptor set was obtained from a man aged 35 to 55 with active or convalescent COVID-19. The CDR3 runs from the conserved cysteine through the conserved F or W. A D gene is named only where the DNA matches it firmly. Clone size appears in some rows only: once, few, many, or a class for an expanded clone.

V gene	clone size	D gene	J gene	CDR3 length	CDR3 protein	CDR3 DNA
TRBV10-3	NA	NA	TRBJ1-3	13	CAISASTGNTIYF	TGTGCCATCAGTGCTTCAACAGGAAACACCATATATTTT
TRBV5-1	NA	TRBD1	TRBJ2-2	15	CASSLGQGGTGELFF	TGCGCCAGCAGCTTAGGACAGGGTGGAACCGGGGAGCTGTTTTTT
TRBV30	NA	NA	TRBJ2-3	14	CAWTGTSSTDTQYF	TGTGCCTGGACCGGGACATCGAGCACAGATACGCAGTATTTT
TRBV14	NA	NA	TRBJ2-1	14	CASSQDRWGPEQFF	TGTGCCAGCAGCCAAGATCGTTGGGGCCCTGAGCAGTTCTTC
TRBV4-1	NA	NA	TRBJ1-5	20	CASSQEGGRSRPYSNQPQHF	TGCGCCAGCAGCCAAGAGGGGGGTCGGTCGCGACCCTATAGCAATCAGCCCCAGCATTTT
TRBV7-9	NA	TRBD1	TRBJ2-7	14	CASSPPDRPYEQYF	TGTGCCAGCAGCCCCCCGGACAGGCCCTACGAGCAGTACTTC
TRBV5-8	NA	NA	TRBJ1-6	13	CAVRGRDNSPLHF	TGTGCCGTCAGGGGTCGGGATAATTCACCCCTCCACTTT
TRBV11-3	NA	TRBD2	TRBJ2-3	16	CASSLRLAGAMDTQYF	TGTGCCAGCAGCTTAAGACTAGCGGGAGCCATGGATACGCAGTATTTT
TRBV5-4	NA	NA	TRBJ2-1	12	CASSLAGVSRFF	TGTGCCAGCAGCTTGGCCGGGGTATCCCGGTTCTTC
TRBV3-1/TRBV3-2	NA	NA	TRBJ1-1	13	CASSQVTAARAFF	TGTGCCAGCAGCCAGGTGACAGCTGCCCGAGCTTTCTTT
TRBV5-1	NA	NA	TRBJ1-3	14	CASRAEPTGNTIYF	TGCGCCAGCAGGGCGGAACCTACTGGAAACACCATATATTTT
TRBV28	NA	TRBD1	TRBJ1-1	14	CASSTGQGHTEAFF	TGTGCCAGCAGTACGGGACAGGGGCACACTGAAGCTTTCTTT
TRBV24-1	NA	TRBD2	TRBJ2-1	13	CATGAGGHNEQFF	TGTGCCACCGGAGCGGGAGGCCACAATGAGCAGTTCTTC
TRBV19	NA	NA	TRBJ1-2	14	CASSIRDDWRGYTF	TGTGCCAGTAGTATCCGAGACGACTGGCGTGGCTACACCTTC
TRBV30	NA	TRBD1	TRBJ1-5	15	CAWSGGTGGNQPQHF	TGTGCCTGGAGTGGGGGGACAGGGGGTAATCAGCCCCAGCATTTT
TRBV12-5	NA	NA	TRBJ1-1	13	CASGFEGNTEAFF	TGTGCTAGTGGTTTTGAGGGTAACACTGAAGCTTTCTTT
TRBV6-1	NA	TRBD1	TRBJ2-7	14	CASSEGDRAGEQYF	TGTGCCAGCAGTGAAGGCGACAGGGCGGGCGAGCAGTACTTC
TRBV3-1/TRBV3-2	NA	NA	TRBJ1-2	14	CASSQAGDLYGYTF	TGTGCCAGCAGCCAAGCAGGGGACCTCTATGGCTACACCTTC
TRBV25-1	NA	TRBD1	TRBJ1-4	12	CASGQGVGKLFF	TGTGCCAGTGGGCAGGGGGTTGGAAAACTGTTTTTT
TRBV11-2	once	NA	TRBJ1-2	13	CASSPGERGGYTF	TGTGCCAGCAGCCCAGGGGAGCGGGGTGGCTACACCTTC
TRBV3-1/TRBV3-2	NA	NA	TRBJ2-5	13	CASSRGTGETQYF	TGTGCCAGCAGCCGCGGGACGGGAGAGACCCAGTACTTC
TRBV5-6	once	NA	TRBJ1-2	12	CASSLELYGYTF	TGTGCCAGCAGCTTGGAACTCTATGGCTACACCTTC
TRBV5-6	NA	NA	TRBJ1-2	15	CASSPSPQGSYGYTF	TGTGCCAGCAGCCCGTCCCCACAGGGATCATATGGCTACACCTTC
TRBV24-1	NA	TRBD1	TRBJ2-7	14	CATSDPDRGHEQYF	TGTGCCACCAGTGATCCCGACAGGGGCCACGAGCAGTACTTC
TRBV24-1	few	TRBD2	TRBJ2-5	15	CATSDFAGEEETQYF	TGTGCCACCAGTGATTTCGCGGGGGAGGAAGAGACCCAGTACTTC
TRBV20-1	few	NA	TRBJ2-3	15	CSASVRESGTDTQYF	TGCAGTGCTAGTGTTCGGGAGAGCGGCACAGATACGCAGTATTTT
TRBV6-2/TRBV6-3	NA	NA	TRBJ1-2	13	CASSKRGGNGYTF	TGTGCCAGCAGCAAACGTGGGGGGAATGGCTACACCTTC
TRBV6-6	NA	TRBD1	TRBJ2-7	15	CASSYSRTGVDEQYF	TGTGCCAGCAGTTACTCACGGACAGGGGTCGACGAGCAGTACTTC
TRBV27	NA	NA	TRBJ2-5	14	CASSFRMGKETQYF	TGTGCCAGCAGTTTCAGAATGGGCAAAGAGACCCAGTACTTC
TRBV19	NA	NA	TRBJ1-5	14	CASRQASSNQPQHF	TGTGCCAGTAGACAAGCGTCGAGCAATCAGCCCCAGCATTTT
TRBV3-1/TRBV3-2	NA	NA	TRBJ1-6	16	CASSQDPRSYNSPLHF	TGTGCCAGCAGCCAAGACCCCCGCTCCTATAATTCACCCCTCCACTTT
TRBV12-5	NA	TRBD2	TRBJ2-4	13	CATQGLAGDIQYF	TGTGCTACCCAGGGACTAGCGGGTGACATTCAGTACTTC
TRBV5-1	few	TRBD1	TRBJ1-2	13	CASRGTANYGYTF	TGCGCCAGCAGAGGGACAGCTAACTATGGCTACACCTTC
TRBV5-1	NA	TRBD1	TRBJ1-1	14	CASSLGTGVEWAFF	TGCGCCAGCAGCTTGGGCACAGGGGTTGAATGGGCTTTCTTT
TRBV7-6	NA	TRBD2	TRBJ2-5	15	CASSPRTSGEETQYF	TGTGCCAGCAGCCCCCGCACTAGCGGAGAAGAGACCCAGTACTTC
TRBV6-5	NA	NA	TRBJ1-2	14	CASSRPDSNYGYTF	TGTGCCAGCAGTCGACCCGACAGTAACTATGGCTACACCTTC
TRBV6-6	NA	NA	TRBJ1-1	13	CASRGGARTEAFF	TGTGCCAGCCGAGGGGGGGCGCGGACTGAAGCTTTCTTT
TRBV27	NA	TRBD2	TRBJ2-2	15	CASSLRGRAVGELFF	TGTGCCAGCAGTTTAAGAGGGAGGGCCGTCGGGGAGCTGTTTTTT
TRBV27	NA	NA	TRBJ1-3	14	CASSPGRSGNTIYF	TGTGCCAGCAGCCCAGGGCGCTCTGGAAACACCATATATTTT
TRBV19	NA	TRBD2	TRBJ2-1	20	CASSIGRTSGSFTLYNEQFF	TGTGCCAGTAGTATAGGTCGGACTAGCGGGTCTTTTACCCTCTACAATGAGCAGTTCTTC
TRBV7-9	NA	TRBD2	TRBJ2-1	15	CASSLIAGGLVEQFF	TGTGCCAGCAGCTTAATAGCGGGAGGGTTAGTGGAGCAGTTCTTC
TRBV6-2/TRBV6-3	NA	TRBD1	TRBJ1-5	16	CASSGTAAMSNQPQHF	TGTGCCAGCAGCGGGACAGCCGCAATGAGCAATCAGCCCCAGCATTTT
TRBV12-3/TRBV12-4	NA	NA	TRBJ2-1	13	CASSLGGFREQFF	TGTGCCAGCAGTTTAGGAGGGTTCCGCGAGCAGTTCTTC
TRBV27	NA	NA	TRBJ2-6	15	CASGQQNSGANVLTF	TGTGCCAGCGGGCAGCAGAACTCTGGGGCCAACGTCCTGACTTTC
TRBV6-1	NA	NA	TRBJ1-1	11	CASWAGFEAFF	TGTGCCAGCTGGGCGGGCTTTGAAGCTTTCTTT
TRBV2	NA	NA	TRBJ2-1	14	CASRKDNNYNEQFF	TGTGCCAGCAGGAAGGACAATAACTACAATGAGCAGTTCTTC
TRBV2	NA	TRBD1	TRBJ1-5	17	CASRKDRTFFSNQPQHF	TGTGCCAGCAGGAAGGACAGGACTTTCTTTAGCAATCAGCCCCAGCATTTT
TRBV15	NA	NA	TRBJ2-5	15	CATSLLSRSGETQYF	TGTGCCACCAGCCTACTTAGTCGATCCGGGGAGACCCAGTACTTC
TRBV5-3	NA	TRBD2	TRBJ2-3	18	CATHDRTSGRTPTDTQYF	TGTGCCACTCACGACCGGACTAGCGGGAGGACCCCCACAGATACGCAGTATTTT
TRBV24-1	NA	NA	TRBJ2-7	14	CATLPETASYEQYF	TGTGCCACCTTGCCTGAGACAGCTTCCTACGAGCAGTACTTC